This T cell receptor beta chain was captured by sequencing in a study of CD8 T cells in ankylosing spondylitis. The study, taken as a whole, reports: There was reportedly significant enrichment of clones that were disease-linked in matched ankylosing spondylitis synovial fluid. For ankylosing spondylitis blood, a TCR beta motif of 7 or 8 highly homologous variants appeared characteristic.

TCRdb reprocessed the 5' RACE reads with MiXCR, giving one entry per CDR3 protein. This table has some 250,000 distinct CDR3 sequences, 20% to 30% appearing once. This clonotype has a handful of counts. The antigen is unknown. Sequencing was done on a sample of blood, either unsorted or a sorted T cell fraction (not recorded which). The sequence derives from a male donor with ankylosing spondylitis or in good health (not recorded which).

This CDR3 reads CASRPGPSREQYF. The CDR3 DNA is TGTGCCAGCAGGCCGGGACCATCGAGAGAGCAGTACTTC. The chain is built from TRBV12-3 or TRBV12-4 and TRBJ2-7; perhaps D is TRBD1 or TRBD2 (5 bases each). V shed 6 bases and J shed 7 bases, with 16 bases lying between them. This CDR3 contains 13 residues.